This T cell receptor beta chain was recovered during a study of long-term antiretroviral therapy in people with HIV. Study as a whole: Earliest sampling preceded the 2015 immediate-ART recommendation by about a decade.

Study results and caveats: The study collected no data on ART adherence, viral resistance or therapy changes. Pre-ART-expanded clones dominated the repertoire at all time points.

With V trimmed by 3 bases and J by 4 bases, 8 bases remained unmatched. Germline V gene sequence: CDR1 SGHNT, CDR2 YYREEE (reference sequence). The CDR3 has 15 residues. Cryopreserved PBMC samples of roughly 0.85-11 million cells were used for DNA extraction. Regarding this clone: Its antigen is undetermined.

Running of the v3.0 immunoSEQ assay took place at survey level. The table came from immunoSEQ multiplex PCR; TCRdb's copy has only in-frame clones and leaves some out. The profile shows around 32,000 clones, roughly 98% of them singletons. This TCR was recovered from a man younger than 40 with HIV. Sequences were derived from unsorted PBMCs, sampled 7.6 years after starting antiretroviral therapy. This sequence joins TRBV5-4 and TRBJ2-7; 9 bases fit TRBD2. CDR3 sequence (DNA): TGTGCCAGCAGCTCACCCGGGACTAGCATTTACGAGCAGTACTTC. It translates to CASSSPGTSIYEQYF. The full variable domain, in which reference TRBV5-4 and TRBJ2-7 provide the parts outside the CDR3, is ETGVTQSPTHLIKTRGQQVTLRCSSQSGHNTVSWYQQALGQGPQFIFQYYREEENGRGNFPPRFSGLQFPNYSSELNVNALELDDSALYLCASSSPGTSIYEQYFGPGTRLTVT.